The 32 T cell receptor beta chains reported below all come from one sample, sequenced in a study of CD8+CD57+ T cells in acquired aplastic anemia. CDR3 and TCR beta VDJ profiling relied on genomic DNA as the template. One entry per CDR3 protein results from TCRdb running MiXCR on the reads. Among 150,000 to 200,000 distinct CDR3 sequences listed, about 60% were seen once. The source material was sorted CD4+, CD8+, or CD8+CD57+ T cells (not recorded which) from PBMCs. Source of these receptors: a human donor in good health.

V gene TRBV2 combines with J gene TRBJ1-6; weak D call: TRBD1 (5 bases). The V gene lost 6 bases and the J gene lost 3 bases, with 12 bases spanning the gap. CDR3 length: 15 amino acids. In germline, CDR1 is SNHLY, CDR2 FYNNEI. This CDR3 is CASRGRGIYNSPLHF. The CDR3 DNA is TGTGCCAGCAGGGGACGGGGAATCTATAATTCACCCCTCCACTTT.

As concerns this clonotype: No conserved phenylalanine or tryptophan is present at the end of the CDR3, so a read error is the likely explanation. This chain uses TRBV7-9 with TRBJ2-5; 13 nucleotides align to TRBD2. This CDR3 is 14 amino acids long. Germline V gives CDR1 SEHNR, CDR2 FQNEAQ (reference sequence). J lost 5 bases, V lost 6 bases, and 3 bases had no gene match. The CDR3 spells CASRPTSGGETQYS. The CDR3 coding sequence is TGTGCCAGCAGACCGACTAGCGGGGGGGAGACCCAGTACTCC.

The chain couples TRBV19 to TRBJ1-1; 9 nucleotides line up with TRBD1. Trimming at V came to 6 bases and at J to 4 bases, leaving 3 bases not matched to a gene. The CDR3 length is 13 residues. Per the germline V gene, CDR1 is LNHDA and CDR2 is SQIVND (reference sequence). For the CDR3, the DNA is TGTGCCAGTAGGGACAGGGGCGCCACTGAAGCTTTCTTT. Its translation: CASRDRGATEAFF.

The rearrangement links TRBV9 to TRBJ1-6; a possible D gene is TRBD1 (5 bases). The V end was cut by 6 bases, the J end by 9 bases, with 19 bases between. Germline V CDR1 and CDR2: SGDLS, YYNGEE. This CDR3 has 15 amino acids. The CDR3 reads CASNPLPGFPSPLHF. The CDR3 DNA reads as TGTGCCAGCAATCCCCTCCCAGGGTTTCCTTCACCCCTCCACTTT.

The chain links TRBV7-8 to TRBJ2-7; perhaps TRBD1 as D (6 bases). Germline V gene data show CDR1 as SGHVS and CDR2 as FQNEAQ. There are 16 residues in the CDR3. V gave up 1 base and J gave up 0 bases, with 13 bases separating them. CDR3 sequence (DNA): TGTGCCAGCAGCTTAGTGCCCAGGGGTTCCTCCTACGAGCAGTACTTC. This sequence encodes CASSLVPRGSSYEQYF.

This rearrangement joins TRBV24-1 to TRBJ2-5; D assignment may be TRBD1 or TRBD2 (7 bases each). CDR1 and CDR2 from the germline V gene are KGHDR and SFDVKD. V gave up 9 bases and J gave up 5 bases, with 24 bases separating them. The CDR3 has 16 residues. The chain's CDR3 is CATSEGAGRERETQYF. CDR3 bases: TGTGCCACCTCGGAGGGGGCAGGGAGGGAGAGGGAGACCCAGTACTTC.

This clonotype was counted once. V gene TRBV24-1 combines with J gene TRBJ2-1; 13 bases agree with TRBD2. This CDR3 comprises 15 residues. Germline V CDR1 and CDR2: KGHDR, SFDVKD. Germline trimming cut 4 bases from V and 12 bases from J; bases unmatched to any gene: 8. The DNA of the CDR3 is TGTGCCACCAGTGAACACTCGGGACTAGCGGGAACGCAGTTCTTC. Translated: CATSEHSGLAGTQFF.

The chain employs TRBV4-2 and TRBJ2-7; 15 nucleotides match TRBD2. V was pared by 4 bases and J by 5 bases, with 6 bases of the junction left unmatched. CDR3 length equals 16 residues. Looked up from germline, CDR1 is LGHNA and CDR2 is YNFKEQ. The CDR3 DNA reads TGTGCCAGCAGCCCCCTCGGGACTAGCGGGAGGAACGAGCAGTACTTC. Translated: CASSPLGTSGRNEQYF.

At least ten counts were recorded for this clonotype. The chain carries TRBV6-5 and TRBJ1-5, with TRBD1 as a possible D gene (6 bases). The length of the CDR3 is 15 residues. V lost 4 bases and J 1 base, leaving 11 bases between the germline ends. Germline V gene sequence: CDR1 MNHEY, CDR2 SVGAGI. The CDR3 DNA reads TGTGCCAGCAGTTCGGGGAGGGGGAGCAATCAGCCCCAGCATTTT. The encoded protein is CASSSGRGSNQPQHF.

J is TRBJ2-1 and V is TRBV2; 8 nucleotides match TRBD2. V shed 10 bases and J 4 bases; nucleotides not matched to a gene: 15. CDR1 SNHLY and CDR2 FYNNEI come from the germline V gene. This CDR3 is 16 amino acids long. The CDR3 bases are TGTGCCAACCGTGAAGGTAGCGGGATCGGGTACAATGAGCAGTTCTTC. Protein product: CANREGSGIGYNEQFF.

The gene calls are TRBV2 and TRBJ1-4, with 11 bases that match TRBD1. V lost 3 bases and J lost 11; bases outside the gene matches: 5. Per the germline V gene, CDR1 is SNHLY and CDR2 is FYNNEI. The CDR3 sequence is 14 residues long. The CDR3 coding sequence is TGTGCCAGCAGTGACGGACAGGGGGCATGGAAACTGTTTTTT. The encoded protein is CASSDGQGAWKLFF. Full variable domain (rest looked up from reference TRBV2 and TRBJ1-4): EPEVTQTPSHQVTQMGQEVILRCVPISNHLYFYWYRQILGQKVEFLVSFYNNEISEKSEIFDDQFSVERPDGSNFTLKIRSTKLEDSAMYFCASSDGQGAWKLFFGSGTQLSVL.

The chain combines TRBV2 with TRBJ2-7; 7 bases are shared with TRBD1. CDR1 and CDR2 (germline): SNHLY, FYNNEI. V was clipped by 6 bases and J by 3 bases; unmatched bases: 11. The CDR3 is 15 amino acids. DNA for the CDR3: TGTGCCAGCAGCGAATACTGGGACAGTTACTACGAGCAGTACTTC. This sequence encodes CASSEYWDSYYEQYF.

V and J are TRBV20-1 and TRBJ1-4; maybe TRBD1 (5 bases). Germline loops: CDR1 DFQATT, CDR2 SNEGSKA (reference sequence). V shed 6 bases and J shed 4 bases, with 15 bases lying between them. The CDR3 is 14 residues long. The CDR3 is CSARKTALNEKLFF. The CDR3 coding sequence is TGCAGTGCCAGAAAGACAGCGCTTAATGAAAAACTGTTTTTT.

About this clonotype itself: The junction and the germline gene differ at one end; a read error may be behind it. The chain recombines TRBV2 with TRBJ2-1; unclear D gene. The V gene's germline CDR1 is SNHLY and CDR2 FYNNEI. The CDR3 is 15 amino acids. This chain's CDR3 is CASSSIETEYNEQLF. In DNA, the CDR3 is TGTGCCAGCAGCTCAATCGAAACGGAGTACAATGAGCAGTTATTC.

This clonotype occurred a few times. CDR3 amino acids: CASSSPTNTGELFF. In DNA, the CDR3 is TGTGCCAGCAGCTCCCCCACCAACACCGGGGAGCTGTTTTTT. The J gene is TRBJ2-2, the V gene TRBV7-9, with no clear D. V gave up 4 bases and J gave up 2 bases, with 8 bases separating them. CDR1 SEHNR and CDR2 FQNEAQ come from the germline V gene (reference sequence). The CDR3 has 14 residues.

This chain links TRBV4-1 with TRBJ1-6; D uncertain. The CDR3 extends over 14 amino acids. Germline loops: CDR1 MGHRA, CDR2 YSYEKL. Trimming cost V 0 bases and J 6 bases, with 6 bases left between them. The CDR3 region is CASSQDFSNSPLHF. The CDR3 DNA is TGCGCCAGCAGCCAAGACTTCAGTAATTCACCCCTCCACTTT.

The chain uses TRBV5-1 and TRBJ2-3, with 8 bases matching TRBD1. Germline V lookup: CDR1 SGHRS, CDR2 YFSETQ. This CDR3 region has 14 residues. J lost 5 bases, V lost 4 bases, and 6 bases had no gene match. In DNA, the CDR3 is TGCGCCAGCAGCAGGCAGGGGGCCAAAGATACGCAGTATTTT. Translating gives CASSRQGAKDTQYF.

The CDR3 nucleotides read TGTGCCACCAGTGATTTAGCGCAGTATTTT. As protein: CATSDLAQYF. The genes are TRBV24-1 and TRBJ2-3, with D uncertain. Trimming stripped 1 base from V and 10 bases from J, with 2 bases between. This CDR3 comprises 10 residues. Germline-derived CDR1 and CDR2 are KGHDR and SFDVKD.

This clonotype was detected only a few times. A much larger clone differs by one base, so this may be a read error. This CDR3 is missing its conserved last phenylalanine or tryptophan, likely due to a read error. V usage is TRBV9 and J usage is TRBJ1-4, with D maybe TRBD1 (5 bases). Trimming took off 3 bases at V and 5 bases at J, with 11 bases between the two ends. The CDR3 spans 14 residues. Germline assignment: CDR1 SGDLS and CDR2 YYNGEE. CDR3 nucleotides: TGTGCCAGCAGCGGGCAGGGTGGGAATGAAAAACTGTTTTGT. Translating it yields CASSGQGGNEKLFC.

The gene calls are TRBV11-2 and TRBJ2-3, with D unclear. Between the trimmed V and J ends, which lost 5 bases and 4 bases, there was a span of 10 bases. In germline, CDR1 is SGHAT, CDR2 FQNNGV. The CDR3 covers 13 residues. CDR3 sequence reads: CASSTRQADTQYF. In DNA form, the CDR3 reads TGTGCCAGCAGCACGAGACAAGCAGATACGCAGTATTTT.

V gene TRBV10-3 combines with J gene TRBJ1-1; the match to TRBD1 covers 7 bases. V lost 10 bases to trimming and J lost 5 bases; unmatched junction nucleotides: 13. Germline CDR1 is ENHRY and CDR2 is SYGVKD. The CDR3 sequence is 14 residues long. CDR3 protein: CASSMKQGSTEAFF. In DNA, the CDR3 is TGTGCCAGTAGTATGAAACAGGGGAGTACTGAAGCTTTCTTT.

This clonotype was observed a few times. The J gene is TRBJ2-3, the V gene TRBV4-1; tentatively, D is TRBD2 (6 bases). V lost 4 bases, J lost 0 bases, and 8 bases lay in between. Germline-derived CDR1 and CDR2 are MGHRA and YSYEKL. The CDR3 sequence is 14 residues long. CDR3 nucleotide sequence: TGCGCCAGCAGCCGGGGGACTAGCACAGATACGCAGTATTTT. It specifies CASSRGTSTDTQYF.

The chain combines TRBV24-1 with TRBJ2-2; D is undetermined. The ends were cut back, 6 bases at V and 3 bases at J, with 7 bases in the middle. Germline-derived CDR1 and CDR2 are KGHDR and SFDVKD. The CDR3 is 13 amino acids. In DNA, the CDR3 is TGTGCCACCAGTACCCGGTACACCGGGGAGCTGTTTTTT. Its translation: CATSTRYTGELFF.

This clonotype was observed many times. This sequence joins TRBV4-1 and TRBJ2-5, with 9 bases identical to TRBD2. CDR1 and CDR2 from the germline V gene are MGHRA and YSYEKL. After removal of 6 bases from V and 5 bases from J, the junction contained 10 bases not matched to a gene. The CDR3 is 15 amino acids. CDR3 residues: CASRPSGRPGETQYF. CDR3 coding DNA: TGCGCCAGCAGACCCAGCGGGAGGCCGGGTGAGACCCAGTACTTC.

This clonotype was counted at least ten times. This chain uses TRBV27 with TRBJ1-2; D unresolved. Trimming took 3 bases from V and 6 from J, leaving 11 bases between them. This CDR3 is 13 amino acids long. The germline gives CDR1 MNHEY, CDR2 SMNVEV (reference sequence). The CDR3 sequence is CASSFLGTNGYTF. Written as DNA, the CDR3 is TGTGCCAGCAGTTTCCTGGGAACCAATGGCTACACCTTC.

In its sample, this clonotype was seen a few times. This chain uses TRBV19 with TRBJ2-1; D unclear. The ends were cut back, 5 bases at V and 10 bases at J, with 15 bases in the middle. The CDR3 is made up of 13 amino acids. Germline CDR1 is LNHDA and CDR2 is SQIVND (reference sequence). CDR3 residues: CASSFGPFWEQFF. CDR3 bases: TGTGCCAGTAGTTTTGGGCCGTTTTGGGAGCAGTTCTTC.

This chain connects TRBV24-1 to TRBJ2-3; D call uncertain. Deletions cut 2 bases from V and 1 base from J, with 12 bases between. Germline V gives CDR1 KGHDR, CDR2 SFDVKD. The CDR3 has 16 amino acids. CDR3 loop: CATSDWSAKGTDTQYF. CDR3 DNA sequence: TGTGCCACCAGTGATTGGTCAGCAAAAGGCACAGATACGCAGTATTTT.

Only a few counts were recorded for this clonotype. V and J are TRBV10-3 and TRBJ1-2; the D gene is possibly TRBD1 (5 bases). CDR3 size: 12 residues. Trimming stripped 6 bases from V and 2 bases from J, with 7 bases between. Germline CDR1 and CDR2: ENHRY and SYGVKD. CDR3 coding DNA: TGTGCCATCAGGGGGCCAAACTATGGCTACACCTTC. Translated: CAIRGPNYGYTF.

This clonotype has just one count. The rearrangement uses TRBV5-1 and TRBJ2-5, with 8 bases lining up with TRBD1. This CDR3 is 14 amino acids long. The V segment lost 3 bases and the J segment 5 bases; nucleotides outside the gene matches: 6. The germline gives CDR1 SGHRS, CDR2 YFSETQ. CDR3 bases: TGCGCCAGCAGCTCGGGGACAGGATTGGAGACCCAGTACTTC. Its protein product is CASSSGTGLETQYF.

The V gene is TRBV2, the J gene TRBJ2-2; no firm D call. Germline values: CDR1 SNHLY, CDR2 FYNNEI. The V gene lost 6 bases and the J gene lost 4 bases, with 12 bases spanning the gap. The CDR3 loop spans 14 amino acids. For the CDR3, the DNA is TGTGCCAGCAGATCCTTACTTATCACCGGGGAGCTGTTTTTT. Its protein product is CASRSLLITGELFF.

The chain carries TRBV7-9 and TRBJ2-7; 10 positions agree with TRBD2. Germline CDR1 and CDR2: SEHNR and FQNEAQ (reference sequence). The V gene end was trimmed by 3 bases and the J gene end by 1 base; junction bases not matched to a gene: 3. The CDR3 is 15 residues long. The CDR3 spells CASSLGLARSYEQYF. DNA for the CDR3: TGTGCCAGCAGCTTGGGACTAGCGAGGTCCTACGAGCAGTACTTC.

The V and J genes are TRBV7-9 and TRBJ2-1; tentative D call: TRBD1 (6 bases). CDR1 is SEHNR, CDR2 FQNEAQ, per germline (reference sequence). V was pared by 3 bases and J by 0 bases, with 12 bases between. The CDR3 consists of 16 residues. The CDR3, as DNA: TGTGCCAGCAGCTTCCACAGGGCCCTCTCCTACAATGAGCAGTTCTTC. It encodes CASSFHRALSYNEQFF. Using reference TRBV7-9 and TRBJ2-1 for the parts outside the CDR3, the full variable domain is DTGVSQNPRHKITKRGQNVTFRCDPISEHNRLYWYRQTLGQGPEFLTYFQNEAQLEKSRLLSDRFSAERPKGSFSTLEIQRTEQGDSAMYLCASSFHRALSYNEQFFGPGTRLTVL.